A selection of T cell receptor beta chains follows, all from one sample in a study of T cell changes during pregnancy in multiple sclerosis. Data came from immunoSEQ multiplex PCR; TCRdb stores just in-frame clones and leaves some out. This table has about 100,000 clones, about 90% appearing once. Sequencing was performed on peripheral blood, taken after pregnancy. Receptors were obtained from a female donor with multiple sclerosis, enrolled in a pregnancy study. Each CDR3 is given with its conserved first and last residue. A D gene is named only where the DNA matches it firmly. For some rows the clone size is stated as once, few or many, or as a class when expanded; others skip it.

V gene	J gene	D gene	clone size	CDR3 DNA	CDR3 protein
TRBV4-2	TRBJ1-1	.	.	TGTGCCAGCAGCCCGGTAGACAAGGGGATGAACACTGAAGCTTTCTTT	CASSPVDKGMNTEAFF
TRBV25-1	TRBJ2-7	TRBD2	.	TGTGCCAGCAGTGCTCCTACTAGCGTCGAGCAGTACTTC	CASSAPTSVEQYF
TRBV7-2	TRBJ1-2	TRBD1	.	TGTGCCAGCAGCTCACTACAGGGGGCTGATGGCTACACCTTC	CASSSLQGADGYTF
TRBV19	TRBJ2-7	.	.	TGTGCCAGTAGTACCAACAGGGACCCGGATTCCGAGCAGTACTTC	CASSTNRDPDSEQYF
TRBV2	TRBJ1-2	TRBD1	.	TGTGCCAGCAGCGGATTTAGGACAGGGGGCAGGGAGGGCTACACCTTC	CASSGFRTGGREGYTF
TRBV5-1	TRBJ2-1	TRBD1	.	TGCGCCAGCAGCACGACAGGGTTTACCTACAATGAGCAGTTCTTC	CASSTTGFTYNEQFF
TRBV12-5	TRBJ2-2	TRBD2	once	TGTGCTAGTGGTTTGTACCTCGGGGGGGCCCCCGGGGAGCTGTTTTTT	CASGLYLGGAPGELFF
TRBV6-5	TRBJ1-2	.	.	TGTGCCAGCAGCCGTTCCGGACAGCGATATGGCTACACCTTC	CASSRSGQRYGYTF
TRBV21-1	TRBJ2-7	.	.	TGTGCCAGCAGCTGGAGACTAGCGGGACGCTACGAGCAGTACTTC	CASSWRLAGRYEQYF
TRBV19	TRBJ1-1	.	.	TGTGCCAGTAGGGGGGCAATGATGAACACTGAAGCTTTCTTT	CASRGAMMNTEAFF